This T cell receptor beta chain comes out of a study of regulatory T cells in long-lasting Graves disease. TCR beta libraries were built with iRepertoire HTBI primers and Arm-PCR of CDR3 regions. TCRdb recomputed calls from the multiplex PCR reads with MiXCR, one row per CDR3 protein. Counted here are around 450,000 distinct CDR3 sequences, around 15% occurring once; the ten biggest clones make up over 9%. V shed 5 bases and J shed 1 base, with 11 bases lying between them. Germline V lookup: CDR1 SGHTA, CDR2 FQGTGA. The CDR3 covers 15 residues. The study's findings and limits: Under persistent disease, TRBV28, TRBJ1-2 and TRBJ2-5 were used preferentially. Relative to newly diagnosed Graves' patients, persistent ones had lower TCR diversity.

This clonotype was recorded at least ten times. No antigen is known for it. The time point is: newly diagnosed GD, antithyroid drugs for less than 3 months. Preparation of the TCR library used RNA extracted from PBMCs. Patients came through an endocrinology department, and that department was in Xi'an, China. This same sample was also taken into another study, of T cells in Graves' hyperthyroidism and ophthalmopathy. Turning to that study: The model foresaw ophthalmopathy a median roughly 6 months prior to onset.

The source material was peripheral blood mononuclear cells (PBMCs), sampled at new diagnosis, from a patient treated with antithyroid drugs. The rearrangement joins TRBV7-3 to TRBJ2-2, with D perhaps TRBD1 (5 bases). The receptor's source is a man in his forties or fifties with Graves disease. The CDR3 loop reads CASSPITGNTGELFF. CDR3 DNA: TGTGCCAGCAGCCCGATTACAGGGAACACCGGGGAGCTGTTTTTT.